A selection of T cell receptor beta chains follows, all from one sample in a study of cytomegalovirus exposure and HLA in healthy donors. Profiled with immunoSEQ multiplex PCR; TCRdb holds only in-frame clones, not every one. Of about 150,000 clones listed, roughly 80% are singletons. The sequenced sample was PBMCs. The receptors stem from a woman in her 40s in good health and CMV-seropositive. Both conserved end residues are part of each CDR3. Each record gives: clone size, J gene, V gene, CDR3 length, D gene, CDR3 protein, CDR3 DNA. D genes are given only for firm matches. Rows give clone size only sometimes, using once, few, many, or a class for an expanded clone.

size: .; J: TRBJ2-5; V: TRBV5-1; length: 17; D: TRBD2; CDR3: CASSYTGSGGAQETQYF; DNA: TGCGCCAGCAGCTATACCGGCAGCGGGGGGGCCCAAGAGACCCAGTACTTC
size: once; J: TRBJ2-1; V: TRBV9; length: 14; D: .; CDR3: CASSPAGREDEQFF; DNA: TGTGCCAGCAGCCCCGCGGGCAGGGAGGATGAGCAGTTCTTC
size: .; J: TRBJ2-7; V: TRBV6-6; length: 11; D: .; CDR3: CASSILYEQYF; DNA: TGTGCCAGCAGTATACTCTACGAGCAGTACTTC
size: .; J: TRBJ2-1; V: TRBV10-3; length: 14; D: .; CDR3: CAISEGRGGDEQFF; DNA: TGTGCCATCAGTGAGGGAAGGGGGGGCGATGAGCAGTTCTTC
size: once; J: TRBJ2-1; V: TRBV5-4; length: 14; D: TRBD2; CDR3: CASRLAGPYNEQFF; DNA: TGTGCCAGCCGGCTAGCGGGACCGTACAATGAGCAGTTCTTC
size: .; J: TRBJ2-4; V: TRBV7-8; length: 13; D: .; CDR3: CASSPQTGDIQYF; DNA: TGTGCCAGCAGCCCTCAGACGGGGGACATTCAGTACTTC
size: .; J: TRBJ2-5; V: TRBV19; length: 14; D: .; CDR3: CASSPPAGRGTQYF; DNA: TGTGCCAGTAGTCCCCCGGCAGGGCGGGGGACCCAGTACTTC
size: once; J: TRBJ2-5; V: TRBV19; length: 14; D: .; CDR3: CASGHQGVQETQYF; DNA: TGTGCCAGTGGGCACCAGGGTGTCCAAGAGACCCAGTACTTC
size: .; J: TRBJ1-2; V: TRBV28; length: 11; D: .; CDR3: CASSLGGGYTF; DNA: TGTGCCAGCAGTTTAGGGGGGGGTTACACCTTC
size: once; J: TRBJ2-1; V: TRBV7-2; length: 15; D: TRBD1; CDR3: CASSRGGTNYNEQFF; DNA: TGTGCCAGCAGCCGAGGGGGCACCAATTACAATGAGCAGTTCTTC
size: .; J: TRBJ1-5; V: TRBV6-5; length: 15; D: .; CDR3: CASSLGGGSNQPQHF; DNA: TGTGCCAGCAGTTTGGGGGGTGGGAGCAATCAGCCCCAGCATTTT
size: once; J: TRBJ2-4; V: TRBV9; length: 15; D: .; CDR3: CASSAGAAAKNIQYF; DNA: TGTGCCAGCAGCGCAGGGGCAGCGGCCAAAAACATTCAGTACTTC
size: .; J: TRBJ1-5; V: TRBV29-1; length: 12; D: .; CDR3: CSAGRDNQPQHF; DNA: TGCAGCGCCGGACGGGACAATCAGCCCCAGCATTTT
size: .; J: TRBJ2-7; V: TRBV5-1; length: 15; D: .; CDR3: CASSLGLPSSYEQYF; DNA: TGCGCCAGCAGCTTGGGGCTACCTAGCTCCTACGAGCAGTACTTC
size: .; J: TRBJ1-1; V: TRBV6-6; length: 13; D: .; CDR3: CASSLTGNTEAFF; DNA: TGTGCCAGCAGCCTAACAGGGAACACTGAAGCTTTCTTT
size: .; J: TRBJ2-3; V: TRBV6-4; length: 13; D: .; CDR3: CASSARLTDTQYF; DNA: TGTGCCAGCAGTGCCCGTCTCACAGATACGCAGTATTTT
size: .; J: TRBJ1-1; V: TRBV10-2; length: 14; D: TRBD1; CDR3: CASSEKGANTEAFF; DNA: TGCGCCAGCAGTGAAAAGGGGGCGAACACTGAAGCTTTCTTT
size: .; J: TRBJ2-3; V: TRBV28; length: 17; D: .; CDR3: CASSPPSGGGSTDTQYF; DNA: TGTGCCAGCAGTCCCCCCTCTGGGGGCGGGAGCACAGATACGCAGTATTTT
size: .; J: TRBJ2-7; V: TRBV28; length: 17; D: TRBD2; CDR3: CASSLKTSGGDSYEQYF; DNA: TGTGCCAGCAGTTTAAAAACTAGCGGAGGGGACTCCTACGAGCAGTACTTC
size: few; J: TRBJ1-1; V: TRBV5-1; length: 12; D: .; CDR3: CASRSHYTEAFF; DNA: TGCGCCAGCAGATCCCACTACACTGAAGCTTTCTTT
size: .; J: TRBJ2-7; V: TRBV5-1; length: 16; D: .; CDR3: CASSSIGRLGSYEQYF; DNA: TGCGCCAGCAGCTCTATTGGGAGGTTGGGCTCCTACGAGCAGTACTTC
size: .; J: TRBJ2-1; V: TRBV29-1; length: 13; D: .; CDR3: CSVTVLIGGEQFF; DNA: TGCAGCGTTACTGTGCTGATCGGAGGTGAGCAGTTCTTC
size: .; J: TRBJ2-2; V: TRBV28; length: 13; D: .; CDR3: CASSLPGSGELFF; DNA: TGTGCCAGCAGCCTACCGGGGTCCGGGGAGCTGTTTTTT
size: .; J: TRBJ2-2; V: TRBV19; length: 15; D: TRBD1; CDR3: CASRTRGQITGELFF; DNA: TGTGCCAGTAGGACGAGGGGACAGATCACCGGGGAGCTGTTTTTT
size: few; J: TRBJ1-2; V: TRBV27; length: 14; D: .; CDR3: CASSPGSGSYGYTF; DNA: TGTGCCAGCAGTCCGGGGTCAGGTTCGTATGGCTACACCTTC
size: .; J: TRBJ1-5; V: TRBV5-8; length: 15; D: .; CDR3: CASSLTGILNQPQHF; DNA: TGTGCCAGCAGCTTGACGGGAATACTAAATCAGCCCCAGCATTTT
size: .; J: TRBJ1-5; V: TRBV19; length: 12; D: TRBD1; CDR3: CATGQGRKAQHF; DNA: TGTGCCACAGGACAGGGTCGTAAGGCCCAGCATTTT
size: .; J: TRBJ2-3; V: TRBV7-2; length: 19; D: TRBD2; CDR3: CASSLAGGTSGTSTDTQYF; DNA: TGTGCCAGCAGCTTAGCGGGGGGGACTAGCGGGACTAGCACAGATACGCAGTATTTT
size: .; J: TRBJ2-5; V: TRBV15; length: 16; D: TRBD2; CDR3: CATSSRLAGDQRAQYF; DNA: TGTGCCACCAGCTCGAGACTAGCGGGGGACCAGAGAGCCCAGTACTTC
size: .; J: TRBJ1-3; V: TRBV4-2; length: 16; D: .; CDR3: CASSQERLQSGNTIYF; DNA: TGTGCCAGCAGCCAAGAACGGTTACAGTCTGGAAACACCATATATTTT
size: .; J: TRBJ1-5; V: TRBV7-2; length: 13; D: TRBD1; CDR3: CASSSRGNQPQHF; DNA: TGTGCCAGCAGCTCCAGGGGGAATCAGCCCCAGCATTTT
size: .; J: TRBJ2-7; V: TRBV5-6; length: 13; D: .; CDR3: CASSRTAPREQYF; DNA: TGTGCCAGCAGCCGGACAGCCCCGAGGGAGCAGTACTTC
size: .; J: TRBJ2-1; V: TRBV5-4; length: 16; D: TRBD2; CDR3: CASSPGSGISGNEQFF; DNA: TGTGCCAGCAGCCCGGGTAGCGGGATATCGGGGAATGAGCAGTTCTTC
size: .; J: TRBJ1-2; V: TRBV7-2; length: 17; D: TRBD1; CDR3: CASSLTGTGLLNYGYTF; DNA: TGTGCCAGCAGCTTAACCGGGACAGGGCTTCTTAACTATGGCTACACCTTC
size: .; J: TRBJ2-5; V: TRBV15; length: 13; D: TRBD1; CDR3: CATNRGIQETQYF; DNA: TGTGCCACGAACAGGGGGATCCAAGAGACCCAGTACTTC
size: .; J: TRBJ1-2; V: TRBV13; length: 13; D: .; CDR3: CAGPVQGNYGYTF; DNA: TGTGCCGGGCCGGTTCAGGGGAACTATGGCTACACCTTC
size: once; J: TRBJ2-3; V: TRBV15; length: 15; D: TRBD2; CDR3: CATSRDRGLASTQYF; DNA: TGTGCCACCAGCAGAGATCGGGGACTAGCTAGTACGCAGTATTTT
size: .; J: TRBJ2-5; V: TRBV18; length: 15; D: TRBD1; CDR3: CASSPASLQGETQYF; DNA: TGTGCCAGCTCACCAGCTTCCTTACAGGGGGAGACCCAGTACTTC
size: once; J: TRBJ1-6; V: TRBV25-1; length: 17; D: TRBD1; CDR3: CASSPLRQGKDNSPLHF; DNA: TGTGCCAGCAGTCCCTTGAGACAGGGAAAGGATAATTCACCCCTCCACTTT